This record concerns one T cell receptor beta chain sequence. Its cognate antigen is unknown. The data originate from a study of T cell responses to AZD1222 COVID-19 vaccine. Study-level findings and limits: Only a handful of AZD1222 recipients were seropositive at baseline. Unmutated regions of variants are reportedly targeted by nearly half of spike-specific TCRs.

Assay used: immunoSEQ multiplex PCR; TCRdb lists only in-frame clones, some missing. This table holds some 50,000 clones, around 86% found once. The sample was peripheral blood, taken on day 0 of AZD1222 vaccination. This receptor was taken from an adult in good health.

CDR3 sequence reads: CASSERSSGVGNTIYF. CDR3 in DNA: TGTGCCAGCAGTGAACGGAGTTCGGGGGTTGGAAACACCATATATTTT. The gene calls are TRBV2 and TRBJ1-3, with D possibly matching TRBD1 (5 bases). This CDR3 region has 16 residues. Germline values: CDR1 SNHLY, CDR2 FYNNEI. The ends were cut back, 2 bases at V and 3 bases at J, with 14 bases in the middle.